A selection of T cell receptor beta chains follows, all from one sample in a study of blood T cell repertoires in COVID-19. Assay used: immunoSEQ multiplex PCR; TCRdb lists only in-frame clones, some missing. The table has 200,000 to 300,000 clones, 84% seen once. Input material: peripheral blood. These receptors all come from a man in his fifties or sixties with acute or convalescent COVID-19. CDR3s include the opening cysteine and the closing phenylalanine or tryptophan. The D gene is left open where the match is weak. Size is stated for part of the rows, as once, few or many counts, or as a class when the clone is expanded.

v_call	clone_size	d_call	j_call	cdr3_nt	cdr3_aa
TRBV11-3	NA	NA	TRBJ2-7	TGTGCCAGCAGCCTTCCCTCCGGGACTTTGAAGACCTACGAGCAGTACTTC	CASSLPSGTLKTYEQYF
TRBV4-2	NA	TRBD1	TRBJ2-1	TGTGCCAGCAGCCAAGACTCAGCCGGGACAGGGATGGATGAGCAGTTCTTC	CASSQDSAGTGMDEQFF
TRBV6-4	NA	TRBD2	TRBJ2-1	TGTGCCTCTAGCCGGGAGGGCTTCGATGAGCAGTTCTTC	CASSREGFDEQFF
TRBV11-3	NA	NA	TRBJ2-2	TGTGCCAGCAGCCCACAGGCCACGAACACCGGGGAGCTGTTTTTT	CASSPQATNTGELFF
TRBV28	few	TRBD1	TRBJ2-7	TGTGCCAGCAGATCGGGACAGGGGTCCTACGAGCAGTACTTC	CASRSGQGSYEQYF
TRBV12-5	NA	TRBD1	TRBJ1-2	TGTGCTAGTGGTTTGGCCCCCGCCGGGACAGGGAATGGCTACACCTTC	CASGLAPAGTGNGYTF
TRBV9	NA	TRBD1	TRBJ2-7	TGTGCCAGCAGCGTCGGGACAGGGGTTTACGAGCAGTACTTC	CASSVGTGVYEQYF
TRBV5-1	NA	NA	TRBJ2-5	TGCGCCAGCAGTTCCACAGGGATTCAAGAGACCCAGTACTTC	CASSSTGIQETQYF
TRBV3-1/TRBV3-2	NA	TRBD1	TRBJ2-7	TGTGCCAGCAGCCAGATGACAGGGCCCTACGAGCAGTACTTC	CASSQMTGPYEQYF
TRBV5-1	NA	NA	TRBJ1-1	TGCGCCAGCAGCTTGGCCGCGGAAAACACTGAAGCTTTCTTT	CASSLAAENTEAFF
TRBV19	once	TRBD2	TRBJ2-2	TGTGCCAGTAGTATGCGGGGGACTAGCGGGAGGGCCGATTACTTAAACACCGGGGAGCTGTTTTTT	CASSMRGTSGRADYLNTGELFF
TRBV27	NA	TRBD1	TRBJ2-3	TGTGCCAGCAGTTCGCAGGGGGCACATACGCAGTATTTT	CASSSQGAHTQYF
TRBV7-2	NA	NA	TRBJ2-7	TGTGCCAGCAGCGCAAGACTAGTGGGAAGCTACGAGCAGTACTTC	CASSARLVGSYEQYF
TRBV29-1	once	NA	TRBJ2-5	TGCAGCGTTGAAGATCTGTGGTCCGGGAGTAAGGAGACCCAGTACTTC	CSVEDLWSGSKETQYF
TRBV20-1	once	NA	TRBJ2-7	TGCAGTGCTAAGGGGTCATACGAGCAGTACTTC	CSAKGSYEQYF
TRBV10-3	NA	TRBD1	TRBJ2-7	TGTGCCATCAGGGACAGGTCGATGGGCGAGCAGTACTTC	CAIRDRSMGEQYF
TRBV30	NA	TRBD1	TRBJ2-5	TGTGCCTGGAGTCCCTCCCAACCGGGACAGGGTGAGACCCAGTACTTC	CAWSPSQPGQGETQYF
TRBV5-1	NA	TRBD2	TRBJ2-2	TGCGCCAGCAGCCCTACTAGCGGGGGCACCGGGGAGCTGTTTTTT	CASSPTSGGTGELFF
TRBV9	NA	NA	TRBJ1-1	TGTGCCAGCAGCTTCTCTGGGCCGGGAGGGGAAGCTTTCTTT	CASSFSGPGGEAFF
TRBV14	once	NA	TRBJ1-2	TGTGCCAGCAGCCAAGCCCAGTCAAGGGGGAACTATGGCTACACCTTC	CASSQAQSRGNYGYTF
TRBV7-2	NA	TRBD1	TRBJ1-2	TGTGCCAGCAGCCGTGAATTAAGGCGGGGACAGCCACCTTTC	CASSRELRRGQPPF
TRBV18	NA	NA	TRBJ1-5	TGTGCCAGCTCACCAAGTTCAGGACAGATCAATCAGCCCCAGCATTTT	CASSPSSGQINQPQHF
TRBV19	few	TRBD2	TRBJ2-7	TGTGCCAGTAGTATCATTCTAGCGGGAGGCCATGACGAGCAGTACTTC	CASSIILAGGHDEQYF
TRBV28	NA	NA	TRBJ1-2	TGTGCCAGCAGTTCGACCGGACAGCCCAGGGACTATGGCTACACCTTC	CASSSTGQPRDYGYTF
TRBV13	once	TRBD1	TRBJ2-7	TGTGCCAGCAGCACCCGGGACAGGGCTGGGACAAGTGGCGAGCAGTACTTC	CASSTRDRAGTSGEQYF
TRBV6-6	NA	TRBD2	TRBJ2-3	TGTGCCAGCATAGCGGGAGGCGGCACAGATACGCAGTATTTT	CASIAGGGTDTQYF
TRBV2	NA	NA	TRBJ2-5	TGTGCCAGCAGTGCTCGGGCTAGGGGGCAAGAGACCCAGTACTTC	CASSARARGQETQYF
TRBV7-8	NA	NA	TRBJ1-4	TGTGCCAGCAGCCGAGGACACCCGTTTAATGAAAAACTGTTTTTT	CASSRGHPFNEKLFF
TRBV6-1	once	NA	TRBJ2-7	TGTGCCAGCAGTGAAGCGATCGGGGACGAGCAGTACTTC	CASSEAIGDEQYF
TRBV6-5	NA	NA	TRBJ2-7	TGTGCCAGCAGTTACTCCGACAGGGGAGGGACCGAGCAGTACTTC	CASSYSDRGGTEQYF
TRBV29-1	NA	TRBD1	TRBJ2-5	TGCAGCGTTGTACAGGGGCGAGGGGTAGAGACCCAGTACTTC	CSVVQGRGVETQYF
TRBV19	NA	NA	TRBJ2-6	TGTGCCAGTAGTATTTCTACCTCTGGGGCCAACGTCCTGACTTTC	CASSISTSGANVLTF
TRBV3-1/TRBV3-2	NA	TRBD1	TRBJ1-2	TGTGCCAGCAGCCATCTAACCGCGGACAGGGGCTATGGCTACACCTTC	CASSHLTADRGYGYTF
TRBV2	NA	TRBD2	TRBJ2-3	TGTGCCAGCAGCGATGGACTAGCCTCAGATACGCAGTATTTT	CASSDGLASDTQYF
TRBV19	NA	NA	TRBJ2-1	TGTGCCAGTAGTAAACCAGCGGTCCCCCCCCAATATGAGCAGTTCTTC	CASSKPAVPPQYEQFF
TRBV7-9	NA	NA	TRBJ2-1	TGTGCCAGCAGCTTATTAGCGCCCAATGAGCAGTTCTTC	CASSLLAPNEQFF
TRBV5-6	many	NA	TRBJ2-7	TGTGCCAGCAGCGGATCTAGCGTGGGCGAGCAGTACTTC	CASSGSSVGEQYF
TRBV28	few	NA	TRBJ1-2	TGTGCCAGCAGTATTGGGGGGGCGTATGGCTACACCTTC	CASSIGGAYGYTF
TRBV19	NA	NA	TRBJ1-6	TGTGCCAGTAACCCGGACAATATCCTGGGATCACCCCTCCACTTT	CASNPDNILGSPLHF
TRBV6-5	NA	TRBD2	TRBJ2-2	TGTGCCAGCAGCAAGAGCGGGAGGAACACCGGGGAGCTGTTTTTT	CASSKSGRNTGELFF
TRBV6-5	NA	NA	TRBJ2-7	TGTGCCAGCAAGATCTGGCTAGCGTCTTCCGAGCAGTACTTC	CASKIWLASSEQYF
TRBV3-1/TRBV3-2	NA	TRBD1	TRBJ1-3	TGTGCCAGCAGCCCGAGGGGGCCCGGCTCTGGAAACACCATATATTTT	CASSPRGPGSGNTIYF
TRBV7-8	once	NA	TRBJ2-1	TGTGCCAGCAGCTTAGAACTAGCTGTCGGAGGGAATGAGCAGTTCTTC	CASSLELAVGGNEQFF
TRBV29-1	NA	NA	TRBJ2-6	TGCAGCGTGAGCCTCTCTGGGGCCAACGTCCTGACTTTC	CSVSLSGANVLTF
TRBV6-2/TRBV6-3	NA	TRBD1	TRBJ1-1	TGTGCCAGCACCCCCTGGGCAGGGGGAGGCACTGAAGCTTTCTTT	CASTPWAGGGTEAFF
TRBV18	NA	TRBD1	TRBJ1-5	TGTGCCAGCTCACGGGGGACAGGGGGTGAGCAGCCCCAGCATTTT	CASSRGTGGEQPQHF
TRBV18	NA	NA	TRBJ1-5	TGTGCCAGCTCACCATCGTACAGGGCAGGCCAGCCCCAGCATTTT	CASSPSYRAGQPQHF
TRBV5-1	NA	TRBD2	TRBJ2-7	TGCGCCAGCAGCTTGAGAGCGGGAGGATTTGACGAGCAGTACTTC	CASSLRAGGFDEQYF
TRBV6-4	NA	TRBD1	TRBJ1-1	TGTGCCACCCCACCAACCACAGGGGATGAAGCTTTCTTT	CATPPTTGDEAFF
TRBV10-3	NA	TRBD2	TRBJ2-7	TGTGCCATCAGGGGGGGGAGCCGCTCCCTCGAGCAGTACTTC	CAIRGGSRSLEQYF
TRBV19	NA	NA	TRBJ1-4	TGTGCCAGTAGTATAGGCCGGGGTCTAACTAATGAAAAACTGTTTTTT	CASSIGRGLTNEKLFF
TRBV5-1	NA	TRBD1	TRBJ1-1	TGCGCCAGCAGCGGACAGGGTGGGGCGACTGAAGCTTTCTTT	CASSGQGGATEAFF
TRBV4-3	NA	TRBD2	TRBJ2-1	TGCGCCAGCAGCCAAGTCCTAGCGGTCTCCTACAATGAGCAGTTCTTC	CASSQVLAVSYNEQFF
TRBV5-6	NA	NA	TRBJ2-2	TGTGCCAGCAGCTTGCCTGGGACTGGGGGGACCGGGGAGCTGTTTTTT	CASSLPGTGGTGELFF
TRBV6-5	few	NA	TRBJ1-1	TGTGCCAGCAGTTATACAGAGAACACTGAAGCTTTCTTT	CASSYTENTEAFF